This T cell receptor beta chain was sequenced in a study of blood T cell repertoires in COVID-19. Study background: There were acute and convalescent COVID-19 samples, and they came from the United States, Italy and Spain. T cells, B-cell-depleted T cells, or PBMCs supplied cDNA or gDNA.

Trimming pared 0 bases from V and 2 bases from J, leaving 6 bases between. This CDR3 region has 13 residues. CDR1 and CDR2 from the germline V gene are SGHKS and YYEKEE (reference sequence). Authors' analysis steps: Nucleated cell number was recorded as an estimate derived from reference gene primer amplification. The protocol was immunoSEQ multiplex PCR, while the TCRdb copy is restricted to in-frame clones and leaves out a portion. The D gene and trimming were derived from the DNA, and the V and J assignments and clone size from that table. The sample holds approximately 140,000 clones, around 88% seen once.

This receptor was identified in a woman aged 55-70 years with acute or convalescent COVID-19. Input material: peripheral blood. The V call is TRBV5-5, the J call TRBJ2-7; D is uncertain. DNA of the CDR3: TGTGCCAGCAGCTTGGAACAGCCCTACGAGCAGTACTTC. Translation gives CASSLEQPYEQYF.